This T cell receptor (beta chain) was sequenced for a study of shared clonotypes between healthy human individuals. CDR1 and CDR2 from the germline V gene are SGHTA and FQGNSA. This CDR3 is built from 14 residues. V lost 5 bases, J lost 4 bases, and 13 bases lay in between. Assay used: immunoSEQ multiplex PCR; TCRdb lists only in-frame clones, some missing. The sample contains 500,000 to 650,000 clones, around 80% of which appear only once. The sample holds a few counts of this clone. The clonotype was recovered from a woman between 40 and 55 years old in good health. Some clones in this sample may be carry-over from other donors' samples. The chain employs TRBV7-2 and TRBJ2-3, with D possibly matching TRBD2 (6 bases). Sequencing was carried out using PBMCs. As DNA, the CDR3 is TGTGCCAGCAGCCCGACTAGGCCCCCAGATACGCAGTATTTT. Translated, it gives CASSPTRPPDTQYF.